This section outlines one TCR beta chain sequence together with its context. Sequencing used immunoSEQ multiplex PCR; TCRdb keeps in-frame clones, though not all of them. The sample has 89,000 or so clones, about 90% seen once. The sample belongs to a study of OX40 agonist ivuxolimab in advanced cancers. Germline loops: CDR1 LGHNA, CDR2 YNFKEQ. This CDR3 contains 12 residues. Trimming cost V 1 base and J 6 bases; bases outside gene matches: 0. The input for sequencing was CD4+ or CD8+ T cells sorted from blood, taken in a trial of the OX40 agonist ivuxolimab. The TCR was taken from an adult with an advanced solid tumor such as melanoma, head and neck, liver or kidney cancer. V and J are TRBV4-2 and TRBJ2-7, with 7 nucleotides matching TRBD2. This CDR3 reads CASSQGEGEQYF. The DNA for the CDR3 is TGTGCCAGCAGCCAAGGGGAGGGCGAGCAGTACTTC.